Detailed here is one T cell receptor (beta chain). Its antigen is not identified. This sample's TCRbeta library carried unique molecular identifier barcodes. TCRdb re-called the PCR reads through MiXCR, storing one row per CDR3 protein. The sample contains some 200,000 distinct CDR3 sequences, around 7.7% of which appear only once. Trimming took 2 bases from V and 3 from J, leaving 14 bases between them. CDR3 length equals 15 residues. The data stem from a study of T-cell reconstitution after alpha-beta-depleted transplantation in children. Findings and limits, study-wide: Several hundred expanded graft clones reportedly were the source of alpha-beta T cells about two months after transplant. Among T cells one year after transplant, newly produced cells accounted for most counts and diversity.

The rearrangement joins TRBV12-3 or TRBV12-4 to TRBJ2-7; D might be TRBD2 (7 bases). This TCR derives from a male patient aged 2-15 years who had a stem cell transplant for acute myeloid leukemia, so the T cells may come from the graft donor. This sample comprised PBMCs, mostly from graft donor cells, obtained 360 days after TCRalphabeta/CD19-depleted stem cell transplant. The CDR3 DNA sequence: TGTGCCAGCAGTTTAACGGGGGGCGAGATCTACGAGCAGTACTTC. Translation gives CASSLTGGEIYEQYF.